The 23 T cell receptor beta chains presented below share a single source sample, sequenced in a study of CD8+ T cells in alopecia areata. RNA was extracted and reverse transcribed into cDNA as the sequencing template. TCRdb keeps only in-frame clones here, not all; method: immunoSEQ multiplex PCR. Of roughly 170,000 clones listed, 50% to 70% are singletons. This specimen was CD4+ T cells sorted from blood, taken at week 0. These receptors originate from a human donor with alopecia areata.

The rearrangement joins TRBV10-3 to TRBJ1-1, with 9 bases aligning to TRBD1. Trimming took 6 bases from V and 4 from J; bases not matched to a gene: 3. CDR3 size: 13 residues. CDR1 and CDR2 (germline): ENHRY, SYGVKD. The CDR3 region has the DNA TGTGCCATCAGGGGACAGGGAAGCACTGAAGCTTTCTTT. This translates into CAIRGQGSTEAFF.

The chain has TRBV30 and TRBJ1-1, with a weak D call TRBD1 (6 bases). V gave up 5 bases and J gave up 0 bases, with 7 bases separating them. The CDR3 runs 12 residues. Germline CDR1 and CDR2: GTSNPN and SVGIG (reference sequence). CDR3 sequence reads: CAWDRMNTEAFF. In nucleotides, the CDR3 is TGTGCCTGGGACAGGATGAACACTGAAGCTTTCTTT.

This clone appeared a single time. This chain uses TRBV14 with TRBJ2-5, with 7 bases fitting TRBD2. CDR3 length: 13 amino acids. The junction had 6 bases not matched to a gene; V was cut back by 4 bases and J by 7 bases. Germline values: CDR1 SGHDN, CDR2 FVKESK. The CDR3 loop is CASSPTSIGTQYF. CDR3 nucleotides: TGTGCCAGCAGCCCGACTAGCATCGGGACCCAGTACTTC. Variable domain in full (rest from reference TRBV14 and TRBJ2-5): EAGVTQFPSHSVIEKGQTVTLRCDPISGHDNLYWYRRVMGKEIKFLLHFVKESKQDESGMPNNRFLAERTGGTYSTLKVQPAELEDSGVYFCASSPTSIGTQYFGPGTRLLVL.

The genes are TRBV6-1 and TRBJ2-3; tentative D call: TRBD2 (5 bases). CDR3 size: 16 residues. CDR1 is MNHNS, CDR2 SASEGT, per germline. With 3 bases removed from V and 0 bases from J, the gap between germline ends came to 13 bases. The CDR3 here is CASSEPAGFSTDTQYF. DNA for the CDR3: TGTGCCAGCAGTGAGCCTGCGGGCTTTAGCACAGATACGCAGTATTTT.

This clone was counted once. The rearrangement links TRBV2 to TRBJ1-1; possible D gene TRBD1, 5 bases. CDR1 SNHLY and CDR2 FYNNEI come from the germline V gene. The CDR3 runs to 13 residues. The V end was cut by 6 bases, the J end by 5 bases, with 13 bases between. In DNA form, the CDR3 reads TGTGCCAGCAGGGAACGGGGGAATACTGAAGCTTTCTTT. It translates to CASRERGNTEAFF.

This clone has more than one count but fewer than ten. The sample has other DNA sequences that encode this CDR3 too. This chain links TRBV29-1 with TRBJ1-1, with 11 bases that match TRBD1. Per the germline V gene, CDR1 is SQVTM and CDR2 is ANQGSEA. CDR3 length: 12 residues. V trimming: 6 bases; J trimming: 4 bases; junction bases outside the gene matches: 1. The CDR3 nucleotides are TGCAGCGTGGGACAGGGGGGCACTGAAGCTTTCTTT. Translation: CSVGQGGTEAFF.

The chain employs TRBV7-6 and TRBJ2-5; 12 bases map to TRBD2. The germline gives CDR1 SGHVS, CDR2 FNYEAQ. Losses at the gene ends were 5 bases for V and 5 bases for J; bases not matched to a gene: 15. The CDR3 is 18 amino acids. The CDR3 DNA reads as TGTGCCAGCAGCGCGAGAGATGGACTAGCGGGGCGCAAGGAGACCCAGTACTTC. Its protein is CASSARDGLAGRKETQYF.

The chain couples TRBV20-1 to TRBJ2-5; no definite D call. From germline, CDR1 is DFQATT and CDR2 SNEGSKA (reference sequence). V lost 4 bases and J 2 bases, leaving 5 bases between the germline ends. The CDR3 extends over 11 amino acids. The DNA for the CDR3 is TGCAGTGCTAAGGATCAAGAGACCCAGTACTTC. It yields the protein CSAKDQETQYF.

This chain connects TRBV7-2 to TRBJ2-6; no clear D. Trimming pared 5 bases from V and 4 bases from J, leaving 9 bases between. There are 14 residues in the CDR3. In germline, CDR1 is SGHTA, CDR2 FQGNSA. CDR3 DNA: TGTGCCAGCAGCACCCAATTCGGGGCCAACGTCCTGACTTTC. Protein sequence: CASSTQFGANVLTF.

The V gene is TRBV4-1, the J gene TRBJ2-5; no clear D. This CDR3 has 15 residues. Trimming pared 3 bases from V and 2 bases from J, leaving 13 bases between. Germline V gives CDR1 MGHRA, CDR2 YSYEKL. The CDR3 loop is CASSQGSRFQETQYF. CDR3 nucleotides: TGCGCCAGCAGCCAGGGAAGCAGATTTCAAGAGACCCAGTACTTC.

The count of this clone is one. The rearrangement uses TRBV14 and TRBJ1-1, with no clear D. Per the germline V gene, CDR1 is SGHDN and CDR2 is FVKESK. The CDR3 extends over 13 amino acids. V was trimmed by 3 bases and J by 6 bases, leaving 11 bases between them. The CDR3 bases are TGTGCCAGCAGCCATCTAGGATTTGCTGAAGCTTTCTTT. Its protein is CASSHLGFAEAFF. Together with reference TRBV14 and TRBJ1-1, the CDR3 gives the full variable domain: EAGVTQFPSHSVIEKGQTVTLRCDPISGHDNLYWYRRVMGKEIKFLLHFVKESKQDESGMPNNRFLAERTGGTYSTLKVQPAELEDSGVYFCASSHLGFAEAFFGQGTRLTVV.

In the case of this clone: Additional DNA sequences in this sample encode the identical CDR3. The CDR3 protein is CASKRETQYF. CDR3 bases: TGTGCCAGCAAGCGTGAGACCCAGTACTTC. The chain links TRBV2 to TRBJ2-5; D is unresolved. This CDR3 contains 10 residues. The ends were cut back, 7 bases at V and 5 bases at J, with 5 bases in the middle. Germline V lookup: CDR1 SNHLY, CDR2 FYNNEI.

The chain recombines TRBV9 with TRBJ2-3; TRBD2 matches at 10 bases. Germline trimming cut 3 bases from V and 6 bases from J; bases unmatched to any gene: 10. CDR3 length equals 16 residues. CDR1 and CDR2 (germline): SGDLS, YYNGEE. Here the CDR3 DNA reads TGTGCCAGCAGCGCTCGGGAGCGGGGGGGCCACGATACGCAGTATTTT. This sequence encodes CASSARERGGHDTQYF.

In its sample, this clone was seen once. This chain connects TRBV14 to TRBJ2-5, with 9 bases aligning to TRBD1. Germline V gene lookup returns CDR1 SGHDN and CDR2 FVKESK. The CDR3 extends over 15 amino acids. After removal of 5 bases from V and 5 bases from J, the junction contained 9 bases not matched to a gene. The CDR3 nucleotides are TGTGCCAGCAGCTCATTGACAGGGGGTTTGGAGACCCAGTACTTC. Protein product: CASSSLTGGLETQYF.

The CDR3 spells CASSSRTTNTEAFF. In nucleotides, the CDR3 is TGTGCCAGTAGTTCCCGGACGACGAACACTGAAGCTTTCTTT. The V gene is TRBV19, the J gene TRBJ1-1; D not resolved. Trimming removed 5 bases at V and 1 base at J, with 11 bases between. The germline gives CDR1 LNHDA, CDR2 SQIVND (reference sequence). This CDR3 is built from 14 residues.

Only a few counts were recorded for this clone. Other DNA variants within this sample encode the same CDR3. The chain joins TRBV29-1 to TRBJ1-5; TRBD1 might be the D (5 bases). Germline assignment: CDR1 SQVTM and CDR2 ANQGSEA. Trimming left V 4 bases short and J 5 bases short, with 12 bases between. The CDR3 sequence is 13 residues long. This CDR3 is CSVAGRGDQPQHF. For the CDR3, the DNA is TGCAGCGTTGCAGGTAGGGGTGATCAGCCCCAGCATTTT.

The chain has TRBV27 and TRBJ1-2; D uncertain. V shed 4 bases and J shed 7 bases, with 13 bases lying between them. The length of the CDR3 is 13 residues. Per germline, CDR1 MNHEY and CDR2 SMNVEV (reference sequence). In DNA form, the CDR3 reads TGTGCCAGCAGTTACCGACATGGGTCTGGCTACACCTTC. This gives the protein CASSYRHGSGYTF.

The chain employs TRBV30 and TRBJ2-1; D remains ambiguous. The CDR3 is 11 amino acids. V lost 0 bases and J lost 4, with 1 base in between. From germline, CDR1 is GTSNPN and CDR2 SVGIG (reference sequence). The DNA for the CDR3 is TGTGCCTGGAGTGTGTACAATGAGCAGTTCTTC. Translating it yields CAWSVYNEQFF.

This clone was seen once. The rearrangement joins TRBV13 to TRBJ2-3; no definite D call. The germline CDR1 and CDR2 sequences are PRHDT and FYEKMQ (reference sequence). The V and J ends lost 5 bases and 1 base respectively, with 7 bases between them. The CDR3 has 13 amino acids. CDR3 amino acids: CASSASGTDTQYF. CDR3 in DNA: TGTGCCAGCAGCGCATCAGGCACAGATACGCAGTATTTT. The entire variable domain, with the rest obtained from reference TRBV13 and TRBJ2-3, is as follows: AAGVIQSPRHLIKEKRETATLKCYPIPRHDTVYWYQQGPGQDPQFLISFYEKMQSDKGSIPDRFSAQQFSDYHSELNMSSLELGDSALYFCASSASGTDTQYFGPGTRLTVL.

This chain links TRBV9 with TRBJ2-3; possibly TRBD1 for D (6 bases). V shed 0 bases and J shed 2 bases, with 10 bases lying between them. This CDR3 comprises 15 residues. Germline V lookup: CDR1 SGDLS, CDR2 YYNGEE. CDR3 DNA sequence: TGTGCCAGCAGCGTAGGGCAGGGACACACAGATACGCAGTATTTT. Encoded protein: CASSVGQGHTDTQYF. Full variable domain (outside the CDR3, taken from reference TRBV9 and TRBJ2-3): DSGVTQTPKHLITATGQRVTLRCSPRSGDLSVYWYQQSLDQGLQFLIQYYNGEERAKGNILERFSAQQFPDLHSELNLSSLELGDSALYFCASSVGQGHTDTQYFGPGTRLTVL.

V usage is TRBV7-9 and J usage is TRBJ1-1; no clear D. This CDR3 has 12 amino acids. Between the trimmed V and J ends, which lost 4 bases and 8 bases, there was a span of 11 bases. Germline CDR1 and CDR2: SEHNR and FQNEAQ (reference sequence). This chain's CDR3 is CASSSTGREAFF. The CDR3 DNA reads as TGTGCCAGCAGCTCCACGGGGAGGGAAGCTTTCTTT.

This clone was found once. The chain joins TRBV5-6 to TRBJ1-2, with D perhaps TRBD1 (6 bases). The V and J ends lost 1 base and 3 bases respectively, with 10 bases between them. The CDR3 has 14 residues. The V gene's germline CDR1 is SGHDT and CDR2 YYEEEE. The chain's CDR3 is CASSLQGIHYGYTF. The CDR3 DNA reads as TGTGCCAGCAGCTTGCAGGGGATTCACTATGGCTACACCTTC.

This clone has only a few counts. The chain recombines TRBV19 with TRBJ2-2; D unclear. Germline V gene lookup returns CDR1 LNHDA and CDR2 SQIVND (reference sequence). V lost 7 bases and J 2 bases, leaving 14 bases between the germline ends. The CDR3 spans 15 residues. In DNA form, the CDR3 reads TGTGCCAGTAAGGTGGATTTTTACAACACCGGGGAGCTGTTTTTT. This encodes CASKVDFYNTGELFF.